The entry below describes one T cell receptor beta chain. The antigen remains unidentified. Germline V gene lookup returns CDR1 LNHDA and CDR2 SQIVND (reference sequence). This CDR3 comprises 15 residues. The V gene lost 5 bases and the J gene lost 5 bases, with 13 bases spanning the gap. These data originate in a study of OX40 agonist ivuxolimab in advanced cancers. Overall study context: Partial responses, seen in three patients, involved one hepatocellular carcinoma and two cutaneous melanomas.

Study conclusions and caveats: Some of the lowest clonal expansion was seen in partial responders at 0.1-3.0 mg/kg. In a subset of nonresponders, normalized T-cell clonal expansion was also low. By week 6 at 0.1 to 3.0 mg/kg, blood CD4+ and CD8+ T cells had expanded clonally.

Repertoires were generated with immunoSEQ multiplex PCR, while TCRdb's copy carries only in-frame clones and drops some. The sample consists of 50,000 to 75,000 clones, 86% of them appearing once. The J gene is TRBJ1-6, the V gene TRBV19, with no clear D. This clonotype originated in an adult with an advanced solid tumor such as melanoma, head and neck, liver or kidney cancer. Material: CD4+ or CD8+ T cells sorted from blood, obtained in a trial of the OX40 agonist ivuxolimab. The CDR3 reads CASSWRRQDNSPLHF. The CDR3 coding sequence is TGTGCCAGTAGTTGGAGGAGGCAAGATAATTCACCCCTCCACTTT.